This T cell receptor (beta chain) was profiled in a study of T cell responses to AZD1222 COVID-19 vaccine. Details on this clone: Its antigen is unidentified.

V lost 5 bases, J lost 3 bases, and 13 bases stayed unmatched. Germline CDR1 reads SGHVS; CDR2 reads FNYEAQ. This CDR3 is built from 16 residues. Sequencing was performed with immunoSEQ multiplex PCR; in TCRdb, only in-frame clones are kept and a portion is missing. This sample has about 190,000 clones, with about 87% found just once. Study findings and constraints: Nearly half of spike-specific TCRs reportedly go after variant regions that carry no mutations. Sampling captured repertoires only after the peak T cell response. Possibly, clonal diversity was underestimated; donors were largely white British and included more females.

The sequence derives from an adult in good health. V is TRBV7-6 and J is TRBJ2-7; 7 positions agree with TRBD2. The specimen comprised peripheral blood, sampled on day 0 of MenACWY control vaccination. CDR3 sequence reads: CASSDPYSGSGYEQYF. The CDR3 DNA sequence: TGTGCCAGCAGCGATCCTTATAGCGGGTCAGGCTACGAGCAGTACTTC.